This TCR beta chain was profiled in a study of cytomegalovirus exposure and HLA in healthy donors. About this clone itself: Its antigen is not known.

It was with 60 Vbeta and 13 Jbeta primers that the PCR ran. Here immunoSEQ multiplex PCR was the method, and the copy in TCRdb shows in-frame clones only, minus some. The sample consists of approximately 100,000 clones, 74% of them appearing once. Study-level results: There were reportedly fewer N-insertions in an Asian-associated ancestry cluster than the roughly 670-donor mean, in a later analysis. Within a later analysis, the majority of CMV-associated TCR beta chains appeared HLA-restricted.

V was trimmed by 4 bases and J by 1 base, leaving 12 bases between them. This CDR3 has 14 residues. Germline V gives CDR1 SGHRS, CDR2 YFSETQ. The sample was PBMCs. The clonotype comes from a man in his fifties or sixties in good health and CMV-seropositive. This chain links TRBV5-1 with TRBJ2-7; tentatively, D is TRBD2 (5 bases). The DNA for the CDR3 is TGCGCCAGCAGCGCCCGGACGGGATCCTACGAGCAGTACTTC. The encoded protein is CASSARTGSYEQYF.